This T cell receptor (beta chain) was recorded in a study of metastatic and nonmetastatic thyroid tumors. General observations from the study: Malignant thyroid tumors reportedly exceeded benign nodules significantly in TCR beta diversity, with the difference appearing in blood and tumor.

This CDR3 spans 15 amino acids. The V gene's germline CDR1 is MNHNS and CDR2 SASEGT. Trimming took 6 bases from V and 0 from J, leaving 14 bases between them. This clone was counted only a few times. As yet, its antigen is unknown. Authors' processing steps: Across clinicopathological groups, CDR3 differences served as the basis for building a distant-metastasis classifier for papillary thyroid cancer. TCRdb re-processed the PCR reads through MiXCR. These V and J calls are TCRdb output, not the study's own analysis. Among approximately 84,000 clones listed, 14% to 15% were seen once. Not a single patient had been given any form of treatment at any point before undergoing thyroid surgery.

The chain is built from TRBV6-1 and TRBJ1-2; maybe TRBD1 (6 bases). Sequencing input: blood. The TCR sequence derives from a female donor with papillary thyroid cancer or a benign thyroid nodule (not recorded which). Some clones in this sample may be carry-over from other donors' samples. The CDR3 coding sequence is TGTGCCAGCAGCGTACGGACAGAACCTAACTATGGCTACACCTTC. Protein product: CASSVRTEPNYGYTF.